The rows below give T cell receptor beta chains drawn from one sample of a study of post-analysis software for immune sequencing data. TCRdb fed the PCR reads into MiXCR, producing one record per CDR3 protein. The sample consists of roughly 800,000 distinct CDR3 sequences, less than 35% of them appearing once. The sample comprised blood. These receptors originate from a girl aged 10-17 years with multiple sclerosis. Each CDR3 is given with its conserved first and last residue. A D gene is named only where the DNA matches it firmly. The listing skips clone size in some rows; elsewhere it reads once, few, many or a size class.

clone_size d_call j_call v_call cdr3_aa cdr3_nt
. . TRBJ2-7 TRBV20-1 CSGEGDYEQYF TGCAGTGGGGAGGGGGATTACGAGCAGTACTTC
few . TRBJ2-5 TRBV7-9 CASSTHVYRETQYF TGTGCCAGCAGCACTCACGTATATCGAGAGACCCAGTACTTC
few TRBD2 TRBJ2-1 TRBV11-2 CASSFWRGDNEQFF TGTGCCAGCAGCTTTTGGCGGGGGGACAATGAGCAGTTCTTC
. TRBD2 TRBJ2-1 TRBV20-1 CSAPSGGYEQFF TGCAGTGCTCCGAGCGGGGGTTATGAGCAGTTCTTC
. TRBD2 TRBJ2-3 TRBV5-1 CASSLEGLAGTDTQYF TGCGCCAGCAGCTTGGAGGGACTAGCGGGCACAGATACGCAGTATTTT
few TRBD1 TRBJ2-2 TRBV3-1 CASSLTGSDTGELFF TGTGCCAGCAGCCTGACAGGGTCGGACACCGGGGAGCTGTTTTTT
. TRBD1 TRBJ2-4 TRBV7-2 CASSLGGAGQVHIQYF TGTGCCAGCAGCTTAGGAGGTGCGGGACAGGTTCACATTCAGTACTTC
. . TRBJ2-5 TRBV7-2 CASSRTVIGGGTQYF TGTGCCAGCAGCCGGACCGTCATCGGGGGCGGGACCCAGTACTTC
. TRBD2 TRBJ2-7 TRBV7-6 CASSRLRPSGRGDTQYF TGTGCCAGCAGCCGCCTACGTCCTAGCGGGAGGGGAGATACGCAGTACTTC
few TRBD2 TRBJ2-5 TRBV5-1 CASSVSPGGRQETQYF TGCGCCAGCAGCGTATCGCCGGGGGGACGGCAAGAGACCCAGTACTTC
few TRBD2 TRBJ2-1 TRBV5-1 CASSPTRTSGVGEQFF TGCGCCAGCAGCCCGACCCGGACTAGCGGGGTAGGTGAGCAGTTCTTC
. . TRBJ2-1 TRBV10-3 CAISPRAGEQFF TGTGCCATCAGTCCGAGGGCAGGTGAGCAGTTCTTC
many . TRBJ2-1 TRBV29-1 CSVDGYLATTSYNEQFF TGCAGCGTTGACGGCTATCTTGCTACAACCTCCTACAATGAGCAGTTCTTC
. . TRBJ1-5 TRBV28 CASKRSNQPQHF TGTGCCAGCAAGAGGAGCAATCAGCCCCAGCATTTT
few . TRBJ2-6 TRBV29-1 CSVDSPGANVLTF TGCAGCGTTGACTCTCCTGGGGCCAACGTCCTGACTTTC
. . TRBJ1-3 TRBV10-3 CAIRDSSGNTIYF TGTGCCATCAGGGATTCCTCTGGAAACACCATATATTTT
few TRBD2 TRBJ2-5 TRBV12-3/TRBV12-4 CASSRVLAGEETQYF TGTGCCAGCAGCAGAGTACTAGCGGGGGAAGAGACCCAGTACTTC
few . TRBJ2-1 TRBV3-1 CASSQPGRYNEQFF TGTGCCAGCAGCCAACCCGGACGTTACAATGAGCAGTTCTTC
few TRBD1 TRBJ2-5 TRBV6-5 CASSYRGGGETQYF TGTGCCAGCAGTTACCGAGGGGGCGGGGAGACCCAGTACTTC
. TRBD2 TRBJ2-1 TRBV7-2 CASSLRRREDLIDEQFF TGTGCCAGCAGCTTACGACGGCGGGAGGATCTCATCGATGAGCAGTTCTTT
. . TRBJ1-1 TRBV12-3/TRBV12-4 CAVRENTEAFF TGTGCCGTCAGGGAGAACACTGAAGCTTTCTTT
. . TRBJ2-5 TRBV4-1 CASSHLGQNLETQYF TGCGCCAGCAGCCACCTCGGACAGAATCTGGAGACCCAGTACTTC